This T cell receptor (beta chain) derives from a study of T cell responses to AZD1222 COVID-19 vaccine. Study details: The analysis combined second doses at about 4 or about 12 weeks. Findings and caveats of the study: After the peak T cell response, and only then, were repertoires sampled. Most donors were white British and more were female, and clonal diversity was possibly underestimated.

This CDR3 region has 16 residues. Germline CDR1 is LGHDT and CDR2 is YNNKEL (reference sequence). V trimming: 4 bases; J trimming: 2 bases; junction bases outside the gene matches: 8. As regards this clone: Its cognate antigen is unknown.

Repertoires were generated with immunoSEQ multiplex PCR, while TCRdb's copy carries only in-frame clones and drops some. The sample records around 95,000 clones, around nine tenths being singletons. V usage is TRBV3-1 (or the pseudogene TRBV3-2) and J usage is TRBJ2-1; 7 bases align to TRBD2. This clonotype originated in an adult in good health. This sample comprised peripheral blood, obtained on day 0 of AZD1222 vaccination. The CDR3 DNA is TGTGCCAGCAGCCTGGCGGGGCTAGCGGCCTACAATGAGCAGTTCTTC. Protein product: CASSLAGLAAYNEQFF.